This TCR beta chain came from a study of Ad26.COV2.S vaccination and SARS-CoV-2 variants. Study as a whole: Donor was one of the participants in the Ad26.COV2.S arm of the COV1001 trial.

Overall study results and limits: Total T cell responses were possibly underestimated by TCR breadth and depth analyses. Across vaccine and placebo recipients, the breadth of non-spike TCRs was similar. Among vaccine recipients, spike-specific TCR breadth exceeded that of placebo recipients.

This clone was seen once. The antigen remains undetermined. The table came from immunoSEQ multiplex PCR; TCRdb's copy has only in-frame clones and leaves some out. This repertoire shows more than 400,000 clones, 90% found once; its top ten account for around 4.5%. Germline V gene data show CDR1 as SGHDT and CDR2 as YYEEEE. There are 15 residues in the CDR3. Trimming left V 4 bases short and J 1 base short, with 15 bases between. Treatment: 15 to 20 received Ad26.COV2.S at low or high dose, single or two shots; roughly five received placebo; per-sample allocation not given. It was on day 63 after the first vaccine or placebo injection that samples were taken.

The starting material was peripheral blood, obtained in a trial of Ad26.COV2.S vaccine versus placebo. The receptor's source is a person between 18 and 65 years old who received the Ad26.COV2.S COVID-19 vaccine or a placebo. V and J are TRBV5-6 and TRBJ2-7, with D perhaps matching TRBD2 (5 bases). The CDR3 is CASSPRPGFSYEQYF. CDR3 nucleotides: TGTGCCAGCAGCCCCAGGCCGGGATTTTCCTACGAGCAGTACTTC.